This paragraph covers one T cell receptor beta chain sequence. Its antigen is not known. The donors were in the roughly 130-subject validation cohort; that cohort was separate from the roughly 620-subject first cohort. V lost 1 base and J lost 6, with 7 bases in between. The CDR3 extends over 12 amino acids. Per germline, CDR1 MDHEN and CDR2 SYDVKM. Measured with immunoSEQ multiplex PCR; TCRdb has only the in-frame clones, and not every one. Among under 250,000 clones listed, 70% to 90% were seen once. These data are taken from a study of cytomegalovirus exposure and HLA in healthy donors. Overall study: The same platform was used for the roughly 120 validation repertoires as for the 650 to 800 first-cohort repertoires, as reported in a later analysis.

Study-level findings and limits: The listing of approximately 160 TCR beta chains classed them as cytomegalovirus-associated. According to reports, the classifier identified cytomegalovirus status with high specificity and sensitivity.

The chain combines TRBV28 with TRBJ2-7, with unresolved D. What was sequenced was PBMCs. The origin of this receptor is a woman under 30 in good health and CMV-seronegative. CDR3 residues: CASSLSPAEQYF. The CDR3 DNA reads as TGTGCCAGCAGTTTATCCCCAGCCGAGCAGTACTTC.